This T cell receptor (beta chain) emerged from a study of T cell changes during pregnancy in multiple sclerosis. Generated by immunoSEQ multiplex PCR, the TCRdb table keeps only in-frame clones and is missing some. The table shows about 41,000 clones, with roughly nine tenths occurring only once. CDR3 length equals 14 residues. Trimming took off 5 bases at V and 1 base at J, with 11 bases between the two ends. Germline V gene data show CDR1 as MNHNY and CDR2 as SVGAGI (reference sequence). The receptor comes from a female donor with multiple sclerosis, enrolled in a pregnancy study. The genes are TRBV6-6 and TRBJ2-5; perhaps TRBD2 as D (5 bases). The sequences come from CD4+ T cells from peripheral blood mononuclear cells, collected in the first trimester of pregnancy. The CDR3 nucleotides are TGTGCCAGCAGTCTAGGAGGATCCCAAGAGACCCAGTACTTC. It specifies CASSLGGSQETQYF.